This T cell receptor beta chain was obtained from a study of control samples from healthy donors and cancer patients. The table came from immunoSEQ multiplex PCR; TCRdb's copy has only in-frame clones and leaves some out. The sample includes roughly 120,000 clones, approximately 89% seen only once; the top ten take almost 8%. Sequencing used blood. This receptor was obtained from a woman aged 18 to 35 in good health.

In nucleotides, the CDR3 is TGTGCCAGCAGTTTTGATGGGACGTGGGGCTACACCTTC. Its translation: CASSFDGTWGYTF. This chain connects TRBV28 to TRBJ1-2; possible D gene TRBD1, 5 bases. The CDR3 spans 13 residues. V shed 3 bases and J shed 8 bases, with 13 bases lying between them. Per the germline V gene, CDR1 is MDHEN and CDR2 is SYDVKM.